This paragraph reports one T cell receptor beta chain. Its specific antigen is unknown. No per-base quality is available; no much larger clone lies one base away. The sample belongs to a study of blood T cell repertoires in COVID-19 (dated by TCRdb to the early 2020s). A note on the overall study: Collaborator samples came from the United States, Italy and Spain and covered acute and convalescent phases of COVID-19. The material from the prospective study consisted of cDNA or gDNA derived from T cells, B-cell-depleted T cells, or PBMCs. Subjects who had been exposed to COVID-19, were actively infected with it, or had recovered from it provided the deeply sampled blood TCRbeta repertoires that made up the dataset. The repertoires were released in a freely available public database intended as a resource for research on the immune response to SARS-CoV-2. Samples came from the ongoing ImmuneRACE study (first 160 participants) plus 1,254 subjects from 6 global collaborators. Nearly every sample came with metadata listing a de-identified subject ID, COVID-19 status, age in years and sex. Where available, HLA class I and class II types were taken from metadata supplied by the sample provider and were not determined by assay-based typing.

Whole blood was collected in K2EDTA tubes by collaborating institutions according to the institutions' own protocols. Collaborator samples were shipped for TCRbeta analysis as frozen whole blood, isolated PBMCs, or DNA extracted from either sample type. The immunoSEQ Assay, a bias-controlled multiplex PCR, was used to amplify TCRbeta CDR3 regions from genomic DNA. For the original study's pipeline: Nucleated cell counts per sample were estimated from amplification of reference gene primers within the assay. Sequence reads were collapsed and filtered to measure the absolute abundance of every unique TCRbeta CDR3 rearrangement. For each sample, productive Simpson clonality was calculated as the square root of Simpson's diversity index over productive rearrangements. Not all clones reach the TCRdb copy of this immuneACCESS table, which keeps in-frame sequences only. Checked studies attribute under half of the gap to unresolved V genes and leave the rest unexplained. V and J calls and clone size are as listed in that table; D and trimming were resolved from the DNA. The sample has about 150,000 clones on record, 78% of them singletons. 1.5% to 2% of the sample belongs to the ten largest clones.

From cysteine to phenylalanine, the CDR3 is 14 amino acids long. Only the CDR3 DNA is retained, 42 bases long and in frame from the first base. The CDR1 and CDR2 encoded by the germline V gene (reference sequence) are WNHNN and SYGVQD. V is cut back by 6 bases and J by 9 bases, with 10 bases in the junction unmatched. Beyond this particular receptor, the publication reports: Clinical and demographic metadata were provided uncurated, with the amount varying by source and participant.

This clonotype originated in a man older than 75 with acute or convalescent COVID-19. The V gene is TRBV10-1 and the J gene is TRBJ2-7, and 11 junctional nucleotides match TRBD1. Specimen: peripheral blood. The CDR3 amino acid sequence is: CASRPDRGRKGQYF. The nucleotide sequence reads TGCGCCAGCAGACCGGACAGGGGGCGTAAGGGGCAGTACTTC.